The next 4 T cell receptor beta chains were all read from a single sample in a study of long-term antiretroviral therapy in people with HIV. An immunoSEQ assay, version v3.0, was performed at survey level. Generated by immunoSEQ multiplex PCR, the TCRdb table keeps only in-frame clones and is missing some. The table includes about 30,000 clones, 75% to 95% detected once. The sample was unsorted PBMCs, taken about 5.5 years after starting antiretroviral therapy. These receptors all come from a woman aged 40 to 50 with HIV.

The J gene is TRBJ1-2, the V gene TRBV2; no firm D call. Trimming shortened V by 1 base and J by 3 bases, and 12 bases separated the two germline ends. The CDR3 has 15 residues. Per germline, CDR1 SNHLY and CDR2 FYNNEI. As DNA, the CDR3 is TGTGCCAGCAGTGAAGAAGGGCGCGGCGACTATGGCTACACCTTC. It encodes CASSEEGRGDYGYTF.

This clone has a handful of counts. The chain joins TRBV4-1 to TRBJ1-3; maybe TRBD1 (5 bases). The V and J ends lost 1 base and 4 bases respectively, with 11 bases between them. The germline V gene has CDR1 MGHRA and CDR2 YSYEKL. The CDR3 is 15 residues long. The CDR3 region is CASSQVGVPGNTIYF. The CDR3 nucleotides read TGCGCCAGCAGCCAAGTAGGGGTACCCGGAAACACCATATATTTT.

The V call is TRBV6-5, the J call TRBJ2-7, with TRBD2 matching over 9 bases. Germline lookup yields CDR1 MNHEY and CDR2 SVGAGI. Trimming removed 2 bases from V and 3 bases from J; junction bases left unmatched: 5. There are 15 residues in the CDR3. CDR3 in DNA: TGTGCCAGCAGTTACGGGGCGGGGGGGCTCTACGAGCAGTACTTC. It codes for CASSYGAGGLYEQYF.

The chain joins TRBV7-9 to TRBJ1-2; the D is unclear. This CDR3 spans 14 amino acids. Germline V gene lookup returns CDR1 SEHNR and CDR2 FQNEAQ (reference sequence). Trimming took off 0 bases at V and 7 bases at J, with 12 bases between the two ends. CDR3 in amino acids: CASSLAGIRGGYTF. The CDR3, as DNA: TGTGCCAGCAGCTTAGCAGGGATCAGAGGTGGCTACACCTTC.